This TCR beta chain was captured by sequencing in a study of metastatic and nonmetastatic thyroid tumors. The germline V gene has CDR1 MDHEN and CDR2 SYDVKM. With 5 bases removed from V and 7 bases from J, the gap between germline ends came to 11 bases. This CDR3 has 12 amino acids. Relative to its sample, this clone is medium-sized. In the original workflow: Clinicopathological groups supplied CDR3 differences that were used to build a distant-metastasis classifier for papillary thyroid cancer. Through MiXCR, TCRdb re-clonotyped the PCR reads. The V and J calls were not made by the authors but by TCRdb's processing. The sample lists 34,000 or so clones; around 20% were seen once. Prior to thyroid surgery, none of the patients had received any treatment.

This sequence was found in a female donor with papillary thyroid cancer or a benign thyroid nodule (not recorded which). Some clones in this sample may be carry-over from other donors' samples. The chain carries TRBV28 and TRBJ2-5; no clear D gene. Material: blood. The CDR3 DNA is TGTGCCAGCAGTACATCCGCCCTGACCCAGTACTTC. It encodes CASSTSALTQYF.